Each of the 20 T cell receptor beta chains below was sequenced from the same sample in a study of regulatory T cells in long-lasting Graves disease. Arm-PCR with iRepertoire HTBI primers amplified the CDR3 regions for these TCR beta libraries. TCRdb re-analysed the multiplex PCR reads in MiXCR, keeping a single row per CDR3 protein. Found here are around 460,000 distinct CDR3 sequences, 12% to 15% of them singletons; the top ten hold about a sixth. The time point here: newly diagnosed GD, antithyroid drugs for less than 3 months. Following extraction of RNA from PBMCs, that RNA was used to make the TCR library. The same data also went into a second study, on T cells in Graves' hyperthyroidism and ophthalmopathy.

The sample consisted of peripheral blood mononuclear cells (PBMCs), taken at new diagnosis, from a patient treated with antithyroid drugs. The receptor set was obtained from a woman between 45 and 60 years old with Graves disease.

The chain has TRBV6-5 and TRBJ2-7, with D possibly matching TRBD2 (5 bases). V was shortened by 1 base and J by 2 bases, with 6 bases between the two germline ends. CDR3 length: 13 residues. The germline V gene has CDR1 MNHEY and CDR2 SVGAGI. The DNA for the CDR3 is TGTGCCAGCAGTTACTTCGGGGCCTACGAGCAGTACTTC. Translation: CASSYFGAYEQYF.

This clonotype occurred many times. The rearrangement uses TRBV5-5 and TRBJ1-4; the D is unclear. CDR3 size: 16 residues. V was cut by 0 bases and J by 5 bases, with 14 bases left in between. Germline V lookup: CDR1 SGHKS, CDR2 YYEKEE (reference sequence). This CDR3 is CASSLEVGQPNEKLFF. The CDR3 DNA follows: TGTGCCAGCAGCTTGGAGGTTGGGCAGCCGAATGAAAAACTGTTTTTT.

Ten or more counts support this clonotype. This chain uses TRBV5-1 with TRBJ2-5; D is unresolved. The CDR3 spans 12 residues. Germline CDR1 is SGHRS and CDR2 is YFSETQ. With 4 bases removed from V and 4 bases from J, the gap between germline ends came to 8 bases. The CDR3 DNA follows: TGCGCCAGCAGCGACGGTCGAGAGACCCAGTACTTC. It translates to CASSDGRETQYF.

This clonotype has at least ten counts. V usage is TRBV5-5 and J usage is TRBJ2-5; 14 bases agree with TRBD2. The CDR3 runs 15 residues. From germline, CDR1 is SGHKS and CDR2 YYEKEE (reference sequence). With 5 bases clipped from V and 4 bases from J, the junction kept 4 bases outside the gene matches. CDR3 region: CASSTGTSGGETQYF. In nucleotides, the CDR3 is TGTGCCAGCAGTACTGGGACTAGCGGGGGAGAGACCCAGTACTTC.

This chain joins TRBV27 and TRBJ2-1; D possibly corresponds to TRBD1 (6 bases). The germline V gene has CDR1 MNHEY and CDR2 SMNVEV (reference sequence). Trimming stripped 8 bases from V and 4 bases from J, with 12 bases between. The length of the CDR3 is 13 residues. The CDR3 is CASGSTGYNEQFF. CDR3 nucleotide sequence: TGTGCCAGCGGAAGCACAGGGTACAATGAGCAGTTCTTC.

This clonotype occurred many times. This rearrangement joins TRBV20-1 to TRBJ2-7; 7 bases are shared with TRBD1. V lost 2 bases, J lost 4 bases, and 2 bases stayed unmatched. Germline V lookup: CDR1 DFQATT, CDR2 SNEGSKA (reference sequence). The CDR3 loop spans 12 amino acids. CDR3 bases: TGCAGTGCTAGACCAGGGGGTTACGAGCAGTACTTC. It yields the protein CSARPGGYEQYF.

This clonotype was recorded many times. The chain employs TRBV28 and TRBJ1-4; D unclear. The V and J ends lost 5 bases and 0 bases respectively, with 13 bases between them. The CDR3 runs to 16 residues. In germline, CDR1 is MDHEN, CDR2 SYDVKM. CDR3 bases: TGTGCCAGCAGTCTCACGAGCCCGACAACTAATGAAAAACTGTTTTTT. This sequence encodes CASSLTSPTTNEKLFF.

Many counts were recorded for this clonotype. The chain links TRBV11-3 to TRBJ2-1; no definite D call. The CDR3 extends over 15 amino acids. The germline CDR1 and CDR2 sequences are SGHNT and YENEEA. Between the trimmed V and J ends, which lost 5 bases and 0 bases, there was a span of 11 bases. For the CDR3, the DNA is TGTGCCAGCAGCACGGGCCCGAGCTCCTACAATGAGCAGTTCTTC. It is translated as CASSTGPSSYNEQFF.

This clonotype has a handful of counts. The chain uses TRBV5-1 and TRBJ2-5; 8 bases line up with TRBD2. The CDR3 consists of 16 residues. Trimming took 4 bases from V and 1 from J; bases not matched to a gene: 9. CDR1 SGHRS and CDR2 YFSETQ come from the germline V gene. The CDR3: CASSPGAGVLQETQYF. For the CDR3, the DNA is TGCGCCAGCAGCCCGGGAGCGGGAGTCCTCCAAGAGACCCAGTACTTC.

Only a few counts were recorded for this clonotype. J is TRBJ2-1 and V is TRBV4-1, with D possibly TRBD1 on 6 matching bases. The V and J ends lost 4 bases and 1 base respectively, with 26 bases between them. This CDR3 spans 20 amino acids. The V gene's germline CDR1 is MGHRA and CDR2 YSYEKL. The CDR3 is CASSPRGIHRANRSYNEQFF. CDR3 nucleotides: TGCGCCAGCAGCCCAAGGGGAATACACAGGGCGAATAGGTCCTACAATGAGCAGTTCTTC.

This clonotype was seen more than once but under ten times. The J gene is TRBJ2-5, the V gene TRBV6-2 or TRBV6-3; tentative D call: TRBD2 (5 bases). Trimming cost V 6 bases and J 0 bases, with 17 bases left between them. The CDR3 is 16 amino acids. From germline, CDR1 is MNHEY and CDR2 SVGEGT. The CDR3 region has the DNA TGTGCCAGCAGGCCCCAATCAATCGGGAACCAAGAGACCCAGTACTTC. Its translation: CASRPQSIGNQETQYF.

This clonotype was recorded a few times. The chain couples TRBV10-1 to TRBJ2-1, with D possibly being TRBD1 (6 bases). CDR1 is WNHNN and CDR2 is SYGVQD in the germline V gene (reference sequence). The CDR3 is 14 residues long. V gave up 4 bases and J gave up 0 bases, with 7 bases separating them. The CDR3 sequence: CASSGQDSYNEQFF. CDR3 sequence (DNA): TGCGCCAGCAGTGGACAGGACTCCTACAATGAGCAGTTCTTC.

This clonotype was counted many times. This chain uses TRBV29-1 with TRBJ2-1; 7 positions agree with TRBD2. After removal of 6 bases from V and 6 bases from J, the junction contained 11 bases not matched to a gene. The CDR3 is 14 amino acids. Germline V gives CDR1 SQVTM, CDR2 ANQGSEA. The CDR3 loop is CSVWGAGVVNEQFF. The CDR3 DNA reads TGCAGCGTATGGGGTGCGGGAGTGGTCAATGAGCAGTTCTTC.

This clonotype was seen a few times. The chain couples TRBV25-1 to TRBJ1-1; 8 bases are a match to TRBD1. V dropped 2 bases and J dropped 1; count of bases not matched to a gene: 6. The CDR3 is 16 amino acids. Germline CDR1 MGHDK, CDR2 SYGVNS. This chain's CDR3 is CASSEGPGGWNTEAFF. The CDR3 DNA sequence: TGTGCCAGCAGTGAAGGTCCAGGGGGCTGGAACACTGAAGCTTTCTTT.

The gene calls are TRBV6-1 and TRBJ2-3, with 10 bases identical to TRBD1. The CDR3 is 15 amino acids. In germline, CDR1 is MNHNS, CDR2 SASEGT. Trimming cost V 8 bases and J 6 bases; bases outside gene matches: 11. The CDR3 reads CASCLGQGGGDTQYF. The CDR3 DNA is TGTGCCAGCTGTCTTGGACAGGGGGGGGGGGATACGCAGTATTTT.

This clonotype was picked up a small number of times. V gene TRBV28 combines with J gene TRBJ2-3; D not certain. The V end lost 3 bases, the J end lost 4 bases, and 8 bases lay between the germline ends. The V gene's germline CDR1 is MDHEN and CDR2 SYDVKM. This CDR3 spans 13 amino acids. Here the CDR3 DNA reads TGTGCCAGCAGTTTTCCCGTTGCAGATACGCAGTATTTT. Its protein is CASSFPVADTQYF. The entire variable domain, with the rest obtained from reference TRBV28 and TRBJ2-3, is as follows: DVKVTQSSRYLVKRTGEKVFLECVQDMDHENMFWYRQDPGLGLRLIYFSYDVKMKEKGDIPEGYSVSREKKERFSLILESASTNQTSMYLCASSFPVADTQYFGPGTRLTVL.

J is TRBJ2-3 and V is TRBV11-2, with D maybe TRBD2 (6 bases). The V and J ends lost 3 bases and 5 bases respectively, with 15 bases between them. CDR1 and CDR2 (germline): SGHAT, FQNNGV. The length of the CDR3 is 15 residues. The CDR3: CASSFSRGAGDTQYF. Written as DNA, the CDR3 is TGTGCCAGCAGCTTTTCCAGAGGAGCGGGAGATACGCAGTATTTT.

Ten or more counts support this clonotype. The chain uses TRBV20-1 and TRBJ2-5, with 7 bases that match TRBD1. V shed 3 bases and J 3 bases; nucleotides not matched to a gene: 7. CDR3 size: 14 residues. Looked up from germline, CDR1 is DFQATT and CDR2 is SNEGSKA (reference sequence). CDR3 in DNA: TGCAGTGCTAGGAGGGACAGAGAAAAAGAGACCCAGTACTTC. Its translation is CSARRDREKETQYF.

V is TRBV18 and J is TRBJ2-7; 8 nucleotides agree with TRBD1. The CDR3 runs 15 residues. V lost 1 base, J lost 3 bases, and 5 bases stayed unmatched. Germline values: CDR1 KGHSH, CDR2 LQKENI. The CDR3 nucleotides read TGTGCCAGCTCACCACGGCAGGGGGCATTCTACGAGCAGTACTTC. Translation: CASSPRQGAFYEQYF.

This clonotype turned up a few times. The chain carries TRBV18 and TRBJ2-7; D might be TRBD2 (6 bases). Trimming pared 0 bases from V and 0 bases from J, leaving 12 bases between. Looked up from germline, CDR1 is KGHSH and CDR2 is LQKENI. This CDR3 contains 16 residues. DNA for the CDR3: TGTGCCAGCTCACCACCAGGAGGGACCAGCTCCTACGAGCAGTACTTC. The encoded protein is CASSPPGGTSSYEQYF.